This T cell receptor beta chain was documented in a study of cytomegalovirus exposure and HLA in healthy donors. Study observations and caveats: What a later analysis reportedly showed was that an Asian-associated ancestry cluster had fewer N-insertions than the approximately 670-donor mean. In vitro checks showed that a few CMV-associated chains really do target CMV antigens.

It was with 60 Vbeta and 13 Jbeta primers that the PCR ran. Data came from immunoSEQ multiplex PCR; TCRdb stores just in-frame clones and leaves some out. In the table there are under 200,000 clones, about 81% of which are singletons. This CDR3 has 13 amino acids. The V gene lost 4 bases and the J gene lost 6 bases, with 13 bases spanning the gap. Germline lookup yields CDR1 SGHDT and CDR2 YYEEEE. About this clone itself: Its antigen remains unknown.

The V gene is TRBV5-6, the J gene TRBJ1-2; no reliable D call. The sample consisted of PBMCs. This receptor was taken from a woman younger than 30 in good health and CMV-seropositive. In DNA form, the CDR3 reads TGTGCCAGCAGCACCGGTCATCTCGATGGCTACACCTTC. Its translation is CASSTGHLDGYTF.